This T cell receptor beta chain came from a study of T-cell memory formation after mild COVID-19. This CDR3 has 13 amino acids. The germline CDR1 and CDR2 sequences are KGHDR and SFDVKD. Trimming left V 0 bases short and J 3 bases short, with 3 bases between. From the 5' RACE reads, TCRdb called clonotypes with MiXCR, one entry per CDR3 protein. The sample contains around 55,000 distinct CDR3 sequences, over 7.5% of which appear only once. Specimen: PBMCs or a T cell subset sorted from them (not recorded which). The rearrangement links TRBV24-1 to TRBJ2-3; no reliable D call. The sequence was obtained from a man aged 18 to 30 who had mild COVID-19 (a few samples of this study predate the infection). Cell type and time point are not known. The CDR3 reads CATSDLVTDTQYF. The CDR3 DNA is TGTGCCACCAGTGATTTGGTTACAGATACGCAGTATTTT.